The entry below describes one T cell receptor beta chain. What it binds is unknown. Trimming removed 4 bases from V and 8 bases from J, with 12 bases in between. Germline loops: CDR1 SGHDT, CDR2 YYEEEE. The CDR3 totals 12 residues. The data derive from a study of cytomegalovirus exposure and HLA in healthy donors. Study outcomes and limitations: In a later analysis, the majority of CMV-associated beta chains seemingly showed HLA restriction. According to the study, 160 or so TCR beta chains were cytomegalovirus-associated.

Amplification used 60 Vbeta primers and 13 Jbeta primers. Clones were read by immunoSEQ multiplex PCR, and TCRdb kept only the in-frame ones, dropping some. The sample has 100,000 to 120,000 clones; 70% to 75% are singletons. The sample taken for sequencing was PBMCs. V and J are TRBV5-6 and TRBJ1-2; D is uncertain. The receptor was derived from a middle-aged man in good health and CMV-seronegative. As DNA, the CDR3 is TGTGCCAGCAGCCGGGGAGTAGACGGCTACACCTTC. Translated, it gives CASSRGVDGYTF.